This TCR beta chain was sequenced during a study of chemoradiotherapy in HPV16-positive cancers. At the level of the study: Candidate HPV-specific T-cell clones and common TCR motifs came from functional assays in two HPV16-positive patients.

With 2 bases removed from V and 6 bases from J, the gap between germline ends came to 17 bases. The CDR3 has 16 residues. Per germline, CDR1 MDHEN and CDR2 SYDVKM. Using immunoSEQ multiplex PCR, the repertoire was profiled, and TCRdb retains in-frame clones only, with some absent. The sample records about 16,000 clones, 55% to 75% being singletons. Only a few counts were recorded for this clone. Antigen: not known. Overall study findings and caveats: HPV-responsive T-cell expansion during chemoradiotherapy was linked to improved recurrence-free survival in HPV16-positive patients. Only a couple of HPV16-positive patients supplied the functional HPV-specificity definition. Non-HPV-specific T cells did not expand in tumors during treatment, whereas candidate HPV-specific clones and E7-related motifs did.

This TCR was recovered from a human donor with HPV-associated anogenital cancer. V and J are TRBV28 and TRBJ1-5; weak D call: TRBD1 (5 bases). The sample was tumor tissue, taken from a patient who underwent chemoradiotherapy. The CDR3 here is CASSLRGRVSLQPQHF. CDR3 coding DNA: TGTGCCAGCAGTTTAAGGGGCAGGGTAAGTCTTCAGCCCCAGCATTTT.